This T cell receptor (beta chain) was retrieved from a study of regulatory T cells in long-lasting Graves disease. Germline CDR1 is LNHNV and CDR2 is YYDKDF (reference sequence). Losses at the gene ends were 1 base for V and 4 bases for J; bases not matched to a gene: 6. This CDR3 has 17 amino acids. The TCR library was prepared using RNA isolated from PBMCs. One entry per CDR3 protein results from TCRdb running MiXCR on the reads. The data show some 560 distinct CDR3 sequences, 61% seen once. This sample comprised peripheral blood mononuclear cells (PBMCs), obtained with antithyroid drug treatment, in newly diagnosed or persistent Graves disease (not recorded which). The chain couples TRBV15 to TRBJ2-7, with 14 bases fitting TRBD2. The receptor was isolated from a female donor with Graves disease. The CDR3 DNA reads TGTGCCACCAGCAGAGGGGGACTAGCGGGAGACTTTTACGAGCAGTACTTC. Translation gives CATSRGGLAGDFYEQYF.